This passage covers 12 T cell receptor beta chains from one sample sequenced in a study of STAT3 mutations in large granular lymphocyte leukemia. The study, taken as a whole, reports: In T-cell large granular lymphocyte leukemia, about half of patients showed multiple immunodominant subclonotypes.

Their antigens are not known. The method was immunoSEQ multiplex PCR; TCRdb's version includes in-frame clones alone and lacks a portion of them. The repertoire holds more than 4,000 clones, with less than 55% as singletons. Sequenced input: peripheral blood mononuclear cells. Receptor source: a male patient between 50 and 60 years old with T-cell large granular lymphocyte leukemia. Some clones in this sample may be carry-over from other donors' samples.

The chain employs TRBV9 and TRBJ2-1; D gene ambiguous. Germline CDR1 SGDLS, CDR2 YYNGEE. The ends were cut back, 4 bases at V and 1 base at J, with 9 bases in the middle. The CDR3 loop spans 14 amino acids. Here the CDR3 DNA reads TGTGCCAGCAGCCCCCTTTCTTCCTACAATGAGCAGTTCTTC. Its translation: CASSPLSSYNEQFF. Supplemented by reference TRBV9 and TRBJ2-1, the full variable domain reads DSGVTQTPKHLITATGQRVTLRCSPRSGDLSVYWYQQSLDQGLQFLIQYYNGEERAKGNILERFSAQQFPDLHSELNLSSLELGDSALYFCASSPLSSYNEQFFGPGTRLTVL.

The V call is TRBV27, the J call TRBJ2-7, with TRBD1 matching 9 bases. Germline V CDR1 and CDR2: MNHEY, SMNVEV (reference sequence). This CDR3 spans 13 amino acids. Trimming took 4 bases from V and 6 from J; bases not matched to a gene: 4. The CDR3, as DNA: TGTGCCAGCAGTTGGGACAGGGAGGGCGAGCAGTACTTC. This gives the protein CASSWDREGEQYF.

This clone was observed a few times. The V and J genes are TRBV5-1 and TRBJ2-2; D possibly matches TRBD1 or TRBD2 (5 bases each). Germline values: CDR1 SGHRS, CDR2 YFSETQ. Trimming took off 4 bases at V and 5 bases at J, with 21 bases between the two ends. This CDR3 comprises 17 residues. CDR3 sequence reads: CASSGTSGSGYTGELFF. CDR3 sequence (DNA): TGCGCCAGCAGCGGGACCTCGGGGTCGGGGTATACCGGGGAGCTGTTTTTT.

This chain joins TRBV5-1 and TRBJ2-7; D gene uncertain. CDR1 is SGHRS and CDR2 is YFSETQ in the germline V gene. This CDR3 region has 15 residues. Trimming left V 0 bases short and J 3 bases short, with 13 bases between. The CDR3 nucleotides read TGCGCCAGCAGCTTGGACTCCCCGCCACTCTACGAGCAGTACTTC. It yields the protein CASSLDSPPLYEQYF.

This clone occurred a few times. This chain connects TRBV4-1 to TRBJ2-1; 7 nucleotides agree with TRBD2. With 0 bases clipped from V and 1 base from J, the junction kept 12 bases outside the gene matches. The length of the CDR3 is 19 residues. Germline CDR1 MGHRA, CDR2 YSYEKL. The CDR3 DNA follows: TGCGCCAGCAGCCAAGATGGGGCAGGGTGGGGGGGTTCCTACAATGAGCAGTTCTTC. It codes for CASSQDGAGWGGSYNEQFF.

This clone has only one observation. V and J are TRBV18 and TRBJ2-7, with D tentatively TRBD2 (6 bases). V gave up 6 bases and J gave up 0 bases, with 9 bases separating them. Per germline, CDR1 KGHSH and CDR2 LQKENI. This CDR3 has 13 amino acids. The CDR3, as DNA: TGTGCCAGCTCTCCCGGGAGCTCCTACGAGCAGTACTTC. Its translation is CASSPGSSYEQYF.

The chain's CDR3 is CASSYRQGAVETQYF. The CDR3 DNA reads TGTGCCAGCTCCTACCGACAGGGGGCAGTGGAGACCCAGTACTTC. This chain joins TRBV18 and TRBJ2-5; 10 bases are a match to TRBD1. Germline loops: CDR1 KGHSH, CDR2 LQKENI. V gave up 6 bases and J gave up 5 bases; unmatched junction bases: 9. This CDR3 is 15 amino acids long. The full variable domain, rest sourced from reference TRBV18 and TRBJ2-5, is NAGVMQNPRHLVRRRGQEARLRCSPMKGHSHVYWYRQLPEEGLKFMVYLQKENIIDESGMPKERFSAEFPKEGPSILRIQQVVRGDSAAYFCASSYRQGAVETQYFGPGTRLLVL.

This clone showed up just a few times. The CDR3 bases are TGTGCCAGCAGCTTAACAAATCGAGGGCCCTGGGACGAGCAGTACTTC. Its protein is CASSLTNRGPWDEQYF. J is TRBJ2-7 and V is TRBV7-9, with D possibly TRBD2 on 5 matching bases. Trimming pared 2 bases from V and 5 bases from J, leaving 19 bases between. Per the germline V gene, CDR1 is SEHNR and CDR2 is FQNEAQ (reference sequence). The CDR3 sequence is 16 residues long. Full variable domain (outside the CDR3, taken from reference TRBV7-9 and TRBJ2-7): DTGVSQNPRHKITKRGQNVTFRCDPISEHNRLYWYRQTLGQGPEFLTYFQNEAQLEKSRLLSDRFSAERPKGSFSTLEIQRTEQGDSAMYLCASSLTNRGPWDEQYFGPGTRLTVT.

The rearrangement uses TRBV5-4 and TRBJ2-5; TRBD1 aligns across 7 bases. V lost 0 bases and J lost 2; bases outside the gene matches: 1. The CDR3 extends over 14 amino acids. Germline loops: CDR1 SGHNT, CDR2 YYREEE (reference sequence). The CDR3: CASSLARGQETQYF. The CDR3 nucleotides read TGTGCCAGCAGCTTGGCCAGGGGGCAAGAGACCCAGTACTTC.

The chain employs TRBV7-9 and TRBJ1-2; tentative D call: TRBD1 (5 bases). The V end was cut by 0 bases, the J end by 4 bases, with 15 bases between. This CDR3 spans 16 amino acids. Germline V lookup: CDR1 SEHNR, CDR2 FQNEAQ (reference sequence). The CDR3 spells CASSLATGVDIYGYTF. The DNA for the CDR3 is TGTGCCAGCAGCTTAGCAACGGGGGTCGATATCTATGGCTACACCTTC.

A few counts support this clone. This sample includes further DNA sequences coding for the same CDR3. This rearrangement joins TRBV5-6 to TRBJ1-4; D gene uncertain. The CDR3 is made up of 14 amino acids. Trimming stripped 1 base from V and 0 bases from J, with 4 bases between. Germline lookup yields CDR1 SGHDT and CDR2 YYEEEE. CDR3 region: CASSLIATNEKLFF. As DNA, the CDR3 is TGTGCCAGCAGCTTGATAGCAACTAATGAAAAACTGTTTTTT.

V is TRBV5-1 and J is TRBJ2-3, with 9 bases aligning to TRBD2. Looked up from germline, CDR1 is SGHRS and CDR2 is YFSETQ. Trimming took 5 bases from V and 5 from J; bases not matched to a gene: 6. The CDR3 consists of 14 residues. The CDR3 nucleotides read TGCGCCAGCAGGTCTAGCGGGACAGAAGATACGCAGTATTTT. It is translated as CASRSSGTEDTQYF. Drawing the rest from reference TRBV5-1 and TRBJ2-3, the complete variable domain is KAGVTQTPRYLIKTRGQQVTLSCSPISGHRSVSWYQQTPGQGLQFLFEYFSETQRNKGNFPGRFSGRQFSNSRSEMNVSTLELGDSALYLCASRSSGTEDTQYFGPGTRLTVL.